Reported below is one T cell receptor beta chain. The antigen remains undetermined. As it was prepared, the TCRbeta library received unique molecular identifiers. Each CDR3 protein gets one entry after TCRdb re-called the PCR reads with MiXCR. The table lists approximately 50,000 distinct CDR3 sequences, roughly 52% of them singletons. The CDR3 spans 14 residues. Between the trimmed V and J ends, which lost 1 base and 8 bases, there was a span of 15 bases. Germline lookup yields CDR1 SGHDT and CDR2 YYEEEE. The data originate from a study of T-cell reconstitution after alpha-beta-depleted transplantation in children. Broader study findings: Several hundred graft clones that had expanded were reportedly the source of alpha-beta T cells about two months after transplant. At day 60, the high TCRbeta diversity found in some patients originated from recipient T cells and thymic progenitors that had survived. One year after transplant, T-cell counts and diversity came mostly from newly produced T cells.

The sample was peripheral blood, taken before TCRalphabeta/CD19-depleted stem cell transplant. This sequence joins TRBV5-6 and TRBJ1-1; D gene ambiguous. The TCR was taken from a boy under three years old with SCID, due to receive a stem cell transplant. The CDR3: CASSLKIGVGEAFF. The CDR3 DNA follows: TGTGCCAGCAGCTTGAAGATCGGGGTTGGAGAAGCTTTCTTT.